The 7 T cell receptor beta chains below were found in one sample sequenced in a study of shared clonotypes between healthy human individuals. Sequenced by immunoSEQ multiplex PCR; TCRdb stores in-frame clones only, minus some. The top ten clones hold about 0.064% of a sample with some 500,000 clones, around 96% of them seen once. What was sequenced was naive CD4+ T cells sorted from blood. The subset was: CD45RA+ positively selected. Receptors originate from a woman aged 30 to 39 in good health.

The count of this clone is one. V gene TRBV19 combines with J gene TRBJ1-5; D unclear. CDR3 length: 17 amino acids. Trimming removed 0 bases from V and 0 bases from J, with 12 bases in between. The germline gives CDR1 LNHDA, CDR2 SQIVND (reference sequence). CDR3: CASSIEGTGYSNQPQHF. In DNA, the CDR3 is TGTGCCAGTAGTATAGAAGGCACCGGTTATAGCAATCAGCCCCAGCATTTT.

In DNA form, the CDR3 reads TGCGCCAGCAGCCGGGGGACTAGCGGGACAACCTACGAGCAGTACTTC. Residues: CASSRGTSGTTYEQYF. The V gene is TRBV5-1, the J gene TRBJ2-7, with TRBD2 matching over 13 bases. CDR3 size: 16 residues. V dropped 4 bases and J dropped 2; count of bases not matched to a gene: 6. CDR1 and CDR2 from the germline V gene are SGHRS and YFSETQ.

This clone appeared once. The chain uses TRBV2 and TRBJ2-1, with TRBD2 matching over 7 bases. Germline V CDR1 and CDR2: SNHLY, FYNNEI. The ends lost 1 base at V and 8 bases at J; junction bases unmatched: 11. The CDR3 is 16 amino acids. CDR3 in amino acids: CASSEVRLAETDEQFF. The CDR3 DNA reads TGTGCCAGCAGTGAAGTCCGGCTAGCGGAGACTGATGAGCAGTTCTTC.

This chain uses TRBV28 with TRBJ2-3, with 13 bases lining up with TRBD2. The CDR3 extends over 16 amino acids. The trim removed 5 bases at V and 2 bases at J, leaving 4 bases unmatched. Per the germline V gene, CDR1 is MDHEN and CDR2 is SYDVKM. CDR3 residues: CASSPGTSGVTDTQYF. CDR3 DNA: TGTGCCAGCAGTCCTGGGACTAGCGGGGTCACAGATACGCAGTATTTT.

This chain uses TRBV7-9 with TRBJ2-1; TRBD2 matches 9 bases. Germline values: CDR1 SEHNR, CDR2 FQNEAQ (reference sequence). V lost 6 bases, J lost 5 bases, and 8 bases stayed unmatched. The length of the CDR3 is 15 residues. The CDR3 nucleotides read TGTGCCAGCAGTAACCCAGCGGGAGGTAACAATGAGCAGTTCTTC. Amino acid sequence: CASSNPAGGNNEQFF.

This chain uses TRBV19 with TRBJ1-5; D call uncertain. The CDR3 is 13 residues long. Germline CDR1 is LNHDA and CDR2 is SQIVND (reference sequence). V lost 3 bases and J lost 5, with 8 bases in between. CDR3 protein: CASSIQIDQPQHF. DNA of the CDR3: TGTGCCAGTAGTATCCAGATAGATCAGCCCCAGCATTTT.

V is TRBV5-4 and J is TRBJ2-5, with 11 positions matching TRBD2. Germline trimming cut 2 bases from V and 1 base from J; bases unmatched to any gene: 7. Germline CDR1 SGHNT, CDR2 YYREEE (reference sequence). CDR3 size: 17 residues. The CDR3 sequence is CASSFPTGTSGQETQYF. The CDR3 nucleotides read TGTGCCAGCAGCTTTCCTACCGGGACTAGCGGCCAAGAGACCCAGTACTTC.